This is a list of T cell receptor beta chains from one sample in a study of vaccination and CD4 T cells after COVID-19. MiXCR was run by TCRdb on the PCR reads, yielding one entry per CDR3 protein. The table has several thousand distinct CDR3 sequences, roughly 43% seen once. Their antigens are not known. Sequences were obtained from CD4+ T cells from blood, cultured in vitro. These receptors all come from a human donor in good health. The CDR3 runs from the conserved cysteine through the conserved F or W. The D gene is left open where the match is weak. Only part of the rows carry a size: once, few, many, or a class if the clone is expanded.

>NA|TRBV23-1|NA|TRBJ2-3
TGCGCCAGCAGTCAATCGAGGGAGCGGAGCACAGATACGCAGTATTTT
CASSQSRERSTDTQYF
>few|TRBV20-1|NA|TRBJ1-6
TGCAGTGCTAGAGGGCGGGTGAGCTCCTATAATTCACCCCTCCACTTT
CSARGRVSSYNSPLHF
>NA|TRBV11-2|NA|TRBJ1-1
TGTGCCAGCAGCTCGGACAGCGTATACACTGAAGCTTTCTTT
CASSSDSVYTEAFF
>NA|TRBV7-2|NA|TRBJ1-1
TGTGCCAGCAGCTACAGGGTGGGGGACACTGAAGCTTTCTTT
CASSYRVGDTEAFF
>few|TRBV20-1|TRBD2|TRBJ2-5
TGCAGTGCTAGGCTTTGGGGGCTAGCGGGAGAGGATGGCGAGACCCAGTACTTC
CSARLWGLAGEDGETQYF
>NA|TRBV3-1|NA|TRBJ2-7
TGTGCCAGCAGCCCGGACTTAGCTGGGTCCTACGAGCAGTACTTC
CASSPDLAGSYEQYF
>NA|TRBV2|TRBD1|TRBJ1-1
TGTGCCAGCAGTCTGGACAGGGTCCCGAACACTGAAGCTTTCTTT
CASSLDRVPNTEAFF
>few|TRBV7-9|NA|TRBJ1-1
TGTGCCAGCAGCTTAGGTCCGGAGACAGCGAAAGCTTTCTTT
CASSLGPETAKAFF
>NA|TRBV10-1|NA|TRBJ1-1
TGCGCCAGCAGTGATTCGGGGAACACTGAAGCTTTCTTT
CASSDSGNTEAFF
>NA|TRBV21-1|NA|TRBJ1-1
TGTGCCAGCAGCAAGGCAGGGGGCTCGAGGGCTGAAGCTTTCTTT
CASSKAGGSRAEAFF
>once|TRBV12-3/TRBV12-4|NA|TRBJ1-1
TGTGCCAGCAGCCTGAACTCAGGGGTGAACACTGAAGCTTTCTTT
CASSLNSGVNTEAFF
>NA|TRBV1|NA|TRBJ2-7
TGCACCGAGGGGCCGGGACAGGGAGTCCCACGCCCCTACGAGCAGTACTTC
CTEGPGQGVPRPYEQYF
>few|TRBV30|TRBD1|TRBJ1-2
TGTGCCTGGAGGGGGACAGGGGATGGCTACACCTTC
CAWRGTGDGYTF
>once|TRBV7-2|TRBD2|TRBJ2-1
TGTGCCAGCAGCCGGCCCACTAGCGTCGGGTACAATGAGCAGTTCTTC
CASSRPTSVGYNEQFF
>medium-sized|TRBV30|NA|TRBJ2-3
TGTGCCTGGAGTTTAAGCTCTAGCACAGATACGCAGTATTTT
CAWSLSSSTDTQYF
>few|TRBV28|NA|TRBJ1-1
TGTGCCAGCAGCGGCTTTGTCCGCCCAAACACTGAAGCTTTCTTT
CASSGFVRPNTEAFF
>few|TRBV2|NA|TRBJ2-7
TGTGCCAGCAGTGAATCGGACAGAGCCTACGAGCAGTACTTC
CASSESDRAYEQYF
>NA|TRBV10-1|NA|TRBJ1-5
TGCGCCAGCAGTGACCCGAATCAGCCCCAGCATTTT
CASSDPNQPQHF
>NA|TRBV19|TRBD1|TRBJ2-7
TGTGCCAGTAGTCCCCCCTGGCCGGGACAGGGGACCCGCTCCTACGAGCAGTACTTC
CASSPPWPGQGTRSYEQYF
>NA|TRBV12-5|TRBD1|TRBJ1-2
TGTGCTAGTGGTTTAGGGACAGGGGCCAACTATGGCTACACCTTC
CASGLGTGANYGYTF
>NA|TRBV7-8|NA|TRBJ2-6
TGTGCCAGCAGCTTAGGTGGGGCAGGGGCGATCTCTGGGGCCAACGTCCTGACTTTC
CASSLGGAGAISGANVLTF
>NA|TRBV7-9|TRBD2|TRBJ2-1
TGTGCCAGCAGCTCCTCTCCGGGACTAGCGGACCATGAGCAGTTCTTC
CASSSSPGLADHEQFF
>medium-sized|TRBV20-1|NA|TRBJ2-3
TGCAGTGCCGTAGGGCAGCGGTATCGCCCAGATACGCAGTATTTT
CSAVGQRYRPDTQYF
>NA|TRBV11-3|TRBD2|TRBJ2-3
TGTGCCAGCAGCTTAGACCGACTAGCGGGAGGAACAGATACGCAGTATTTT
CASSLDRLAGGTDTQYF
>NA|TRBV27|TRBD1|TRBJ2-6
TGTGCCAGCAGTTTCACGGACAGGGCTGGGGCCAACGTCCTGACTTTC
CASSFTDRAGANVLTF
>NA|TRBV20-1|TRBD2|TRBJ2-7
TGCAGTGCTAGAGAAAGCGGGAGGGACTACGAGCAGTACTTC
CSARESGRDYEQYF
>few|TRBV20-1|NA|TRBJ1-6
TGCAGTGCTAGGGTGGTGAATTCACCCCTCCACTTT
CSARVVNSPLHF
>NA|TRBV7-7|TRBD2|TRBJ2-5
TGTGCCAGCAGCTTATCTCCAAGCGGGGAGGGGACCCAGTACTTC
CASSLSPSGEGTQYF
>few|TRBV7-2|TRBD1|TRBJ2-7
TGTGCCAGCAGCTTAGTTCAGGGGGCCTACGAGCAGTACTTC
CASSLVQGAYEQYF
>few|TRBV20-1|NA|TRBJ1-5
TGCAGCACCTCGGGAGGGCGCAATCAGCCCCAGCATTTT
CSTSGGRNQPQHF
>NA|TRBV7-6|NA|TRBJ2-5
TGTGCCAGCAGCTTAGTGTCGGGTGGAGAGACCCAGTACTTC
CASSLVSGGETQYF
>NA|TRBV6-1|TRBD1|TRBJ1-4
TGTGCCAGCAAGGGCAGGGGGAGTTTGAATGAAAAACTGTTTTTT
CASKGRGSLNEKLFF
>few|TRBV7-7|NA|TRBJ2-2
TGTGCCAGCAGCTTATTCCTTGGGGGCGGGGAGCTGTTTTTT
CASSLFLGGGELFF
>few|TRBV10-1|NA|TRBJ2-1
TGCGCCAGCAGTTCTTCTTCCTCCTACAATGAGCAGTTCTTC
CASSSSSSYNEQFF
>NA|TRBV7-9|NA|TRBJ2-7
TGTGCCAGCAGCACCCGAGGGGCTGCCAACTACGAGCAGTACTTC
CASSTRGAANYEQYF
>NA|TRBV5-1|NA|TRBJ2-1
TGCGCCAGCAGCGAGGAGCTTGGATATGAGCAGTTCTTC
CASSEELGYEQFF
>few|TRBV20-1|NA|TRBJ2-4
TGCAGTGCTAGAGAACAAGGGGCGGCCAAAAACATTCAGTACTTC
CSAREQGAAKNIQYF
>NA|TRBV5-4|TRBD2|TRBJ2-7
TGTGCCAGCGCCCCCGCGGGAGGGAGCTACGAGCAGTACTTC
CASAPAGGSYEQYF
>NA|TRBV6-2/TRBV6-3|NA|TRBJ2-1
TGTGCCAGCAACAGTATACCGGGACCCCGGGGCCATGAGCAGTTCTTC
CASNSIPGPRGHEQFF
>few|TRBV6-2/TRBV6-3|TRBD2|TRBJ2-3
TGTGCCAGCAGTTACCCCCCGGGGGGAACAGATACGCAGTATTTT
CASSYPPGGTDTQYF
>NA|TRBV14|NA|TRBJ1-6
TGTGCCAGCAGCCAGCTAACAGGGCGTTTTTCACCCCTCCACTTT
CASSQLTGRFSPLHF
>few|TRBV25-1|NA|TRBJ1-2
TGTGCCAGCAGTGAATCCCCACCAAGGAGATCCTATGGCTACACCTTC
CASSESPPRRSYGYTF
>NA|TRBV20-1|NA|TRBJ2-2
TGCAGTGCTAGAGATCCGAGCTACACCGGGGAGCTGTTTTTT
CSARDPSYTGELFF
>NA|TRBV2|NA|TRBJ1-1
TGTGCCAGCAGTGAAGGGGTCCTAGAAGTTGAAGCTTTCTTT
CASSEGVLEVEAFF
>NA|TRBV20-1|TRBD1|TRBJ2-7
TGCAGTGCTAGAGATGGTAGGACAGGGTACTACGAGCAGTACTTC
CSARDGRTGYYEQYF
>once|TRBV19|NA|TRBJ1-1
TGTGCCAGTAGTATAATGGGCGCGAACACTGAAGCTTTCTTT
CASSIMGANTEAFF
>few|TRBV7-9|TRBD1|TRBJ2-5
TGTGCCAGCAGGCCCAAAGGACAGGGAGAAGAGACCCAGTACTTC
CASRPKGQGEETQYF
>NA|TRBV6-1|TRBD1|TRBJ2-6
TGTGCCAGCACTTCGGGACAGGGTCGGTCTGGGGCCAACGTCCTGACTTTC
CASTSGQGRSGANVLTF
>NA|TRBV2|NA|TRBJ1-2
TGTGCCAGCAGTGAAGCGCTCGGGGGCTATGGCTACACCTTC
CASSEALGGYGYTF
>NA|TRBV20-1|NA|TRBJ2-6
TGCAGTGCTAGAGATTTCGGGGCGGCCTCTGGGGCCAACGTCCTGACTTTC
CSARDFGAASGANVLTF